This record covers a single T cell receptor (beta chain). Its antigen is not identified. This specimen belongs to a study of identical twins. TCRdb re-called the 5' RACE reads with MiXCR, one entry per CDR3 protein. The sample includes around 490,000 distinct CDR3 sequences, roughly 15% seen only once; the top ten take around 0.48%. The ends were cut back, 3 bases at V and 6 bases at J, with 19 bases in the middle. Germline V gene data show CDR1 as ENHRY and CDR2 as SYGVKD. The CDR3 has 16 residues. General study results and limits: For cord blood, abundant beta clonotypes had fewer insertions, unlike memory repertoires, which showed none.

Separately, the same data were catalogued under a study of yellow fever vaccine responses in identical twins. That paper states: Twins showed a vaccine T cell response that reportedly seemed partly convergent, partly personalized.

The sample comprised CD4+ T cells sorted from blood. This receptor was identified in a woman aged 18-29 years in good health. The chain has TRBV10-3 and TRBJ2-3; tentatively, D is TRBD1 (6 bases). The DNA of the CDR3 is TGTGCCATCAGTGAAGCCGGGACAATACTGGGGGATACGCAGTATTTT. Its protein is CAISEAGTILGDTQYF.